One sample yielded the 14 T cell receptor beta chains listed below, sequenced in a study of neurological immune-mediated disorders. TCRdb re-analysed the 5' RACE reads in MiXCR, keeping a single row per CDR3 protein. The data contain about 65,000 distinct CDR3 sequences, around 4% of them seen just once; the ten biggest clones take up more than 2.5%. The source material was PBMCs. The receptors shown here come from a man aged 50 to 60 with multiple sclerosis.

In this sample, this clonotype turned up once. Germline and junction disagree at one end, which may indicate a read error. The chain carries TRBV5-1 and TRBJ1-1; 9 positions match TRBD1. The CDR3 length is 15 residues. Looked up from germline, CDR1 is SGHRS and CDR2 is YFSETQ. As DNA, the CDR3 is TGCGCCAGCAGCTTGGGGGACAGGGCGAGGACTGAAGCTTTATTT. Residues: CASSLGDRARTEALF.

This clonotype has ten or more counts. The rearrangement links TRBV4-1 to TRBJ2-7, with a tentative D call TRBD1 (5 bases). Trimming took off 3 bases at V and 2 bases at J, with 14 bases between the two ends. The CDR3 spans 15 residues. Germline lookup yields CDR1 MGHRA and CDR2 YSYEKL. In DNA form, the CDR3 reads TGCGCCAGCAGCCAGAGACAGTCTAGAACCTACGAGCAGTACTTC. It codes for CASSQRQSRTYEQYF.

This clonotype was counted many times. V usage is TRBV5-5 and J usage is TRBJ1-2; 8 nucleotides agree with TRBD1. CDR1 and CDR2 (germline): SGHKS, YYEKEE (reference sequence). The V gene end was trimmed by 2 bases and the J gene end by 5 bases; junction bases not matched to a gene: 8. CDR3 size: 15 residues. CDR3 DNA sequence: TGTGCCAGCAGCTTCCAACCGGGACAGGCGTATGGCTACACCTTC. It codes for CASSFQPGQAYGYTF.

This clonotype has ten or more counts. The chain uses TRBV5-5 and TRBJ2-1; 9 bases are a match to TRBD1. Germline V lookup: CDR1 SGHKS, CDR2 YYEKEE (reference sequence). V trimming: 3 bases; J trimming: 6 bases; junction bases outside the gene matches: 7. This CDR3 region has 15 residues. This CDR3 reads CASSSELDRGNEQFF. CDR3 nucleotide sequence: TGTGCCAGCAGCTCGGAATTGGACAGGGGCAATGAGCAGTTCTTC.

This clonotype was observed many times. The chain is built from TRBV24-1 and TRBJ1-1; D unresolved. Trimming stripped 10 bases from V and 4 bases from J, with 12 bases between. The CDR3 totals 12 residues. Germline V gene sequence: CDR1 KGHDR, CDR2 SFDVKD. The CDR3 spells CATIQPPTEAFF. Written as DNA, the CDR3 is TGTGCCACAATCCAACCCCCCACTGAAGCTTTCTTT.

This clonotype was counted ten times or more. The chain couples TRBV5-6 to TRBJ2-2, with 10 bases that match TRBD1. CDR1 and CDR2 from the germline V gene are SGHDT and YYEEEE. The trim removed 3 bases at V and 1 base at J, leaving 0 bases unmatched. The CDR3 has 15 amino acids. CDR3 loop: CASSWDRGNTGELFF. The CDR3 DNA reads as TGTGCCAGCAGCTGGGACAGGGGGAACACCGGGGAGCTGTTTTTT.

This clonotype was seen a few times. This chain links TRBV7-6 with TRBJ1-1; 8 nucleotides line up with TRBD1. J gave up 4 bases and V 4 bases, and 5 bases lay outside the gene matches. The CDR3 length is 14 residues. Germline values: CDR1 SGHVS, CDR2 FNYEAQ. CDR3 in amino acids: CASSSGQGVTEAFF. Written as DNA, the CDR3 is TGTGCCAGCAGCTCAGGACAGGGAGTCACTGAAGCTTTCTTT. Full variable domain (rest looked up from reference TRBV7-6 and TRBJ1-1): GAGVSQSPRYKVTKRGQDVALRCDPISGHVSLYWYRQALGQGPEFLTYFNYEAQQDKSGLPNDRFSAERPEGSISTLTIQRTEQRDSAMYRCASSSGQGVTEAFFGQGTRLTVV.

This clonotype has only a few counts. CDR3 in amino acids: CASSLNRVSGELFF. The CDR3 DNA reads TGTGCCAGCAGCTTAAATAGGGTATCCGGGGAGCTGTTTTTT. The V and J genes are TRBV7-2 and TRBJ2-2, with unresolved D. The CDR3 is 14 residues long. With 2 bases removed from V and 6 bases from J, the gap between germline ends came to 10 bases. Germline loops: CDR1 SGHTA, CDR2 FQGNSA. Full variable domain (outside the CDR3, taken from reference TRBV7-2 and TRBJ2-2): GAGVSQSPSNKVTEKGKDVELRCDPISGHTALYWYRQSLGQGLEFLIYFQGNSAPDKSGLPSDRFSAERTGGSVSTLTIQRTQQEDSAVYLCASSLNRVSGELFFGEGSRLTVL.

Many counts were recorded for this clonotype. The V and J genes are TRBV7-9 and TRBJ1-3, with 8 bases aligning to TRBD1. J lost 3 bases, V lost 4 bases, and 5 bases had no gene match. CDR3 length: 15 amino acids. Germline assignment: CDR1 SEHNR and CDR2 FQNEAQ (reference sequence). CDR3 residues: CASSSQGALGNTIYF. The CDR3 bases are TGTGCCAGCAGCTCGCAGGGGGCACTTGGAAACACCATATATTTT. Full variable domain (rest looked up from reference TRBV7-9 and TRBJ1-3): DTGVSQNPRHKITKRGQNVTFRCDPISEHNRLYWYRQTLGQGPEFLTYFQNEAQLEKSRLLSDRFSAERPKGSFSTLEIQRTEQGDSAMYLCASSSQGALGNTIYFGEGSWLTVV.

This clonotype appeared many times. The chain has TRBV5-1 and TRBJ2-1, with D maybe TRBD2 (6 bases). The CDR3 is made up of 13 amino acids. Germline V CDR1 and CDR2: SGHRS, YFSETQ. V lost 2 bases to trimming and J lost 5 bases, with 8 bases between them. The CDR3 protein is CASSFGGNNEQFF. The CDR3 DNA sequence: TGCGCCAGCAGCTTCGGGGGAAACAATGAGCAGTTCTTC.

This clonotype has more than one count but fewer than ten. The chain couples TRBV5-1 to TRBJ2-7; a possible D gene is TRBD1 (6 bases). The CDR3 spans 14 residues. V dropped 5 bases and J dropped 2 bases, with 14 bases sitting between them. In germline, CDR1 is SGHRS, CDR2 YFSETQ. The CDR3 DNA follows: TGCGCCAGCAGTCTTCGGGACACAACCTACGAGCAGTACTTC. This gives the protein CASSLRDTTYEQYF.

This clonotype has ten or more counts. This chain links TRBV20-1 with TRBJ2-5; 7 positions match TRBD2. CDR1 is DFQATT and CDR2 is SNEGSKA in the germline V gene (reference sequence). This CDR3 contains 15 residues. The V segment lost 1 base and the J segment 4 bases; nucleotides outside the gene matches: 9. The CDR3 reads CSARGPSGVLETQYF. The CDR3 coding sequence is TGCAGTGCTAGAGGTCCCAGCGGGGTTTTAGAGACCCAGTACTTC.

There are a few counts of this clonotype. A much bigger clone sits one base away, suggesting this may be a read error. This chain uses TRBV7-2 with TRBJ2-1; D uncertain. With 6 bases removed from V and 7 bases from J, the gap between germline ends came to 7 bases. Germline CDR1 SGHTA, CDR2 FQGNSA. This CDR3 region has 11 residues. The CDR3 DNA sequence: TGTGCCAGCAGATTTCTGAATGAGCAGTTCTTC. Translation gives CASRFLNEQFF.

This clonotype was seen a handful of times. The genes are TRBV7-9 and TRBJ2-1, with 9 bases identical to TRBD2. V dropped 5 bases and J dropped 6; count of bases not matched to a gene: 11. The germline CDR1 and CDR2 sequences are SEHNR and FQNEAQ (reference sequence). CDR3 length: 16 amino acids. CDR3 sequence (DNA): TGTGCCAGCAGCGGAAAGGCGGGGGGGCCCCCCAATGAGCAGTTCTTC. Translated, it gives CASSGKAGGPPNEQFF.